The following is a TCR beta chain sequence with its context. This entry belongs to a study of blood T cell repertoires in COVID-19. About the research overall: The United States, Italy and Spain supplied acute and convalescent COVID-19 samples. Sources were T cells, B-cell-depleted T cells, or PBMCs; the material itself was cDNA or gDNA.

The junction had 12 bases not matched to a gene; V was cut back by 5 bases and J by 0 bases. Germline V gives CDR1 LNHDA, CDR2 SQIVND (reference sequence). CDR3 length: 18 amino acids. Original methodology: Estimation of nucleated cell counts was performed using reference gene primer amplification. Clones were read by immunoSEQ multiplex PCR, and TCRdb kept only the in-frame ones, dropping some. V and J calls and clone size are copied from that table; D and trimming were computed from the DNA. The table records about 140,000 clones, about 87% of them present only once. This clonotype was obtained from a woman of 80 years or more with acute or convalescent COVID-19. Sequenced: peripheral blood. The genes are TRBV19 and TRBJ1-5, with 8 bases fitting TRBD1. CDR3 amino acids: CASSVGQGPPYSNQPQHF. The CDR3 bases are TGTGCCAGTAGTGTCGGACAGGGCCCACCATATAGCAATCAGCCCCAGCATTTT.